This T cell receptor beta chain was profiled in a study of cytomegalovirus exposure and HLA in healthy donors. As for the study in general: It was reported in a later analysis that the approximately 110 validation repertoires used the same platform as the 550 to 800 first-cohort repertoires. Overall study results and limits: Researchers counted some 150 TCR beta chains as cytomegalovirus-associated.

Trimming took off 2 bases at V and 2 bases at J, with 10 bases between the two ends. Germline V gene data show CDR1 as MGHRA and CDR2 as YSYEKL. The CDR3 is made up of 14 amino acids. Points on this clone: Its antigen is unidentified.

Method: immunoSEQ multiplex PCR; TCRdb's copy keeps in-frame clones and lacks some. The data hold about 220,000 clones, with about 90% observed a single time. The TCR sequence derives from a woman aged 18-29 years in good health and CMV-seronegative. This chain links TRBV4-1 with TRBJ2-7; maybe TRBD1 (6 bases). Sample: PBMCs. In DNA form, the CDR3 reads TGCGCCAGCAGCCAAACCGGACAGCCCTACGAGCAGTACTTC. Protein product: CASSQTGQPYEQYF.